This note documents a single T cell receptor beta chain sequence. This sample stems from a study of blood T cell repertoires in COVID-19. Study information: Some COVID-19 samples were acute and others convalescent; all came from the United States, Italy and Spain. Sources were T cells, B-cell-depleted T cells, or PBMCs; the material itself was cDNA or gDNA.

Trimming took 6 bases from V and 7 from J; bases not matched to a gene: 9. CDR3 length: 15 residues. Germline CDR1 and CDR2: SEHNR and FQNEAQ (reference sequence). Original handling: Using reference gene primer amplification, nucleated cell counts were estimated. The data were produced by immunoSEQ multiplex PCR, yet TCRdb's version contains in-frame clones alone and is incomplete. That table gives V, J and clone size, and the DNA gave D and trimming. Of 300,000 or so clones in the sample, about 82% were seen once. Sequencing used peripheral blood. The TCR originated in a woman aged 45 to 65 with acute or convalescent COVID-19. The chain joins TRBV7-9 to TRBJ2-7; 13 nucleotides line up with TRBD2. CDR3 sequence: CASRAAGTSGDEQYF. CDR3 bases: TGTGCCAGCAGAGCGGCCGGGACTAGCGGGGATGAGCAGTACTTC.